Presented here are 22 T cell receptor beta chains from one specimen sequenced in a study of T cell responses to AZD1222 COVID-19 vaccine (dated by TCRdb to the early 2020s). Library generation was performed with the immunoSEQ multiplex PCR assay. TCRdb re-hosts the immuneACCESS table, in-frame sequences only. Its copies lack some clones; in the studies checked, an unresolved V gene accounts for under half of them, and the cause for the rest is not known. The sample records about 150,000 clones, roughly 88% of which are singletons. In total, the top ten clones hold approximately 3.6% of the sample. What the time point label conveys for this sample: baseline before first vaccination. The meaning of the sample's treatment or condition label: meningococcal conjugate vaccine given as trial control. This material consisted of peripheral blood, taken on day 0 of MenACWY control vaccination. The receptors stem from an adult in good health.

The chain employs TRBV2 and TRBJ1-1; D not certain. The CDR3 extends over 14 amino acids. Germline values: CDR1 SNHLY, CDR2 FYNNEI. The CDR3 DNA sequence: TGTCAAATTTTAACCCGGCACATGAACACTGAAGCTTTCTTT. Encoded protein: CQILTRHMNTEAFF.

The rearrangement links TRBV27 to TRBJ1-6, with TRBD1 identical over 12 bases. Trimming cost V 5 bases and J 8 bases; bases outside gene matches: 4. The V gene's germline CDR1 is MNHEY and CDR2 SMNVEV (reference sequence). The CDR3 extends over 15 amino acids. CDR3: CASSRGDRGHSPLHF. The CDR3 DNA follows: TGTGCCAGCAGTCGAGGGGACAGGGGGCATTCACCCCTCCACTTT.

The V call is TRBV4-1, the J call TRBJ1-1, with D unresolved. V was pared by 0 bases and J by 5 bases, with 13 bases between. CDR1 MGHRA and CDR2 YSYEKL come from the germline V gene. The CDR3 runs 15 residues. The CDR3 loop is CASSQERWGATEAFF. CDR3 sequence (DNA): TGCGCCAGCAGCCAAGAACGCTGGGGTGCGACTGAAGCTTTCTTT.

There are a few counts of this clone. The genes are TRBV4-3 and TRBJ1-4; D gene unclear. This CDR3 has 15 amino acids. The germline V and J ends were trimmed by 1 base and 5 bases, with 11 bases remaining between them. Per the germline V gene, CDR1 is LGHNA and CDR2 is YSLEER. The CDR3 reads CASSQGPFGNEKLFF. CDR3 in DNA: TGCGCCAGCAGCCAAGGTCCCTTCGGGAATGAAAAACTGTTTTTT.

This chain links TRBV5-8 with TRBJ1-5; D is unclear. The CDR3 contains 15 residues. Germline values: CDR1 SGHTS, CDR2 YDEGEE. Trimming removed 2 bases from V and 4 bases from J, with 13 bases in between. The CDR3 sequence: CASSLGQVGNQPQHF. CDR3 nucleotide sequence: TGTGCCAGCAGCTTAGGGCAGGTAGGGAATCAGCCCCAGCATTTT.

Here the CDR3 DNA reads TGTGCCAGCAGCTTTGGGGCCTTAGGTGCGGGGGGGTTCTACAATGAGCAGTTCTTC. As protein: CASSFGALGAGGFYNEQFF. The chain joins TRBV5-4 to TRBJ2-1, with 9 bases matching TRBD2. V lost 2 bases and J lost 3; bases outside the gene matches: 15. The CDR3 has 19 residues. Germline assignment: CDR1 SGHNT and CDR2 YYREEE (reference sequence).

The J gene is TRBJ2-7, the V gene TRBV4-2, with TRBD2 identical over 7 bases. V shed 0 bases and J 4 bases; nucleotides not matched to a gene: 6. Germline assignment: CDR1 LGHNA and CDR2 YNFKEQ. There are 15 residues in the CDR3. The CDR3 reads CASSQEGGAQYEQYF. The CDR3 DNA is TGTGCCAGCAGCCAAGAGGGAGGGGCTCAATACGAGCAGTACTTC.

V usage is TRBV7-2 and J usage is TRBJ2-3, with TRBD2 matching over 13 bases. CDR3 length equals 19 residues. V gave up 1 base and J gave up 4 bases; unmatched junction bases: 11. Germline CDR1 SGHTA, CDR2 FQGNSA. The CDR3 DNA reads TGTGCCAGCAGCTTAGGAAGGGAACTAGCGGGAGGGCCCCCAGATACGCAGTATTTT. This encodes CASSLGRELAGGPPDTQYF.

The chain employs TRBV9 and TRBJ2-2, with 12 positions matching TRBD2. CDR3 size: 18 residues. The trim removed 0 bases at V and 5 bases at J, leaving 8 bases unmatched. Germline CDR1 and CDR2: SGDLS and YYNGEE. CDR3 region: CASSVVASGRGQTGELFF. The DNA of the CDR3 is TGTGCCAGCAGCGTAGTGGCTAGCGGGAGGGGTCAGACCGGGGAGCTGTTTTTT.

V usage is TRBV21-1 and J usage is TRBJ1-5. TRBV21-1 is reported as a pseudogene. This CDR3 is built from 13 residues. The CDR3 DNA reads as TGTGCCAGCAGCAAAGGCAGGGACCAGCCCCAGCATTTT. Translating gives CASSKGRDQPQHF.

This clone was detected a few times. This chain uses TRBV10-2 with TRBJ1-6; perhaps TRBD1 as D (5 bases). Trimming took 7 bases from V and 4 from J, leaving 20 bases between them. From germline, CDR1 is WSHSY and CDR2 SAAADI. The CDR3 loop spans 17 amino acids. The CDR3 reads CASTLMGGSLYNSPLHF. The CDR3 region has the DNA TGCGCCAGCACGTTGATGGGGGGAAGTTTATATAATTCACCCCTCCACTTT.

About this clone itself: The junction shows a germline mismatch at one end, possibly a read error. The sample has other DNA sequences that encode this CDR3 too. The V call is TRBV7-3, the J call TRBJ1-1; 8 bases match TRBD1. The CDR3 contains 14 residues. Germline V gene sequence: CDR1 SGHTA, CDR2 FQGTGA. CDR3 region: CASSLTGGNTEAFF. The CDR3 nucleotides are TGTGCCAGCAGCCTAACAGGGGGGAACACTGAAGCTTTCTTT.

The chain links TRBV28 to TRBJ2-2; D might be TRBD1 (6 bases). CDR3 size: 17 residues. Per germline, CDR1 MDHEN and CDR2 SYDVKM. Trimming removed 6 bases from V and 2 bases from J, with 19 bases in between. CDR3: CASRSSSGASNTGELFF. The DNA of the CDR3 is TGTGCCAGCAGGTCCTCTTCAGGGGCATCCAACACCGGGGAGCTGTTTTTT.

The chain uses TRBV5-5 and TRBJ2-1; a weak D match, TRBD2 (6 bases). CDR1 is SGHKS, CDR2 YYEKEE, per germline (reference sequence). This CDR3 region has 14 residues. V shed 4 bases and J shed 1 base, with 9 bases lying between them. CDR3 coding DNA: TGTGCCAGCAGCCGGGCGGGGTCCTACAATGAGCAGTTCTTC. Translating it yields CASSRAGSYNEQFF. The full variable domain, rest sourced from reference TRBV5-5 and TRBJ2-1, is DAGVTQSPTHLIKTRGQQVTLRCSPISGHKSVSWYQQVLGQGPQFIFQYYEKEERGRGNFPDRFSARQFPNYSSELNVNALLLGDSALYLCASSRAGSYNEQFFGPGTRLTVL.

This clone showed up just once. The rearrangement links TRBV6-1 to TRBJ1-2, with D hard to call. The CDR3 is 15 residues long. From germline, CDR1 is MNHNS and CDR2 SASEGT. V was shortened by 0 bases and J by 5 bases, with 13 bases between the two germline ends. The CDR3 sequence is CASSEANSMKYGYTF. The CDR3 coding sequence is TGTGCCAGCAGTGAAGCGAACAGTATGAAGTATGGCTACACCTTC.

CDR3 sequence: CASSQVVGQGKGSGYTF. As DNA, the CDR3 is TGCGCCAGCAGCCAAGTAGTCGGGCAGGGGAAGGGAAGCGGCTACACCTTC. The chain is built from TRBV4-1 and TRBJ1-2; D is perhaps TRBD1 (6 bases). V lost 1 base and J 8 bases, leaving 23 bases between the germline ends. Looked up from germline, CDR1 is MGHRA and CDR2 is YSYEKL. This CDR3 spans 17 amino acids.

Only one count was recorded for this clone. This rearrangement joins TRBV11-2 to TRBJ2-7; the D gene is possibly TRBD1 (6 bases). Between the trimmed V and J ends, which lost 1 base and 3 bases, there was a span of 16 bases. The CDR3 extends over 16 amino acids. Germline CDR1 and CDR2: SGHAT and FQNNGV. The CDR3 DNA reads as TGTGCCAGCAGCTTAGCCCCTGGACAGAGGGGCTACGAGCAGTACTTC. This sequence encodes CASSLAPGQRGYEQYF.

The chain recombines TRBV3-1 (or the pseudogene TRBV3-2) with TRBJ2-5; D gene uncertain. In germline, CDR1 is LGHDT, CDR2 YNNKEL (reference sequence). V was pared by 3 bases and J by 5 bases, with 4 bases between. CDR3 length: 11 residues. DNA for the CDR3: TGTGCCAGCAGCCATGGGGAGACCCAGTACTTC. Translating gives CASSHGETQYF.

This sequence joins TRBV5-4 and TRBJ1-2; TRBD1 matches 8 bases. The germline gives CDR1 SGHNT, CDR2 YYREEE (reference sequence). Unmatched junction bases numbered 1, after V lost 1 base and J lost 2 bases. The CDR3 has 14 residues. The CDR3 nucleotides read TGTGCCAGCAGCTTGAGGGACAGGAACTATGGCTACACCTTC. Its translation: CASSLRDRNYGYTF.

In DNA, the CDR3 is TGTGCCAGCTCACCACCTGAGCTTAATGAAAAACTGTTTTTT. Translated: CASSPPELNEKLFF. The rearrangement joins TRBV18 to TRBJ1-4, with no clear D. The germline V and J ends were trimmed by 0 bases and 4 bases, with 6 bases remaining between them. From germline, CDR1 is KGHSH and CDR2 LQKENI. CDR3 length equals 14 residues. Together with reference TRBV18 and TRBJ1-4, the CDR3 gives the full variable domain: NAGVMQNPRHLVRRRGQEARLRCSPMKGHSHVYWYRQLPEEGLKFMVYLQKENIIDESGMPKERFSAEFPKEGPSILRIQQVVRGDSAAYFCASSPPELNEKLFFGSGTQLSVL.

This chain connects TRBV12-3 or TRBV12-4 to TRBJ2-1; TRBD2 matches at 7 bases. V shed 6 bases and J 8 bases; nucleotides not matched to a gene: 7. This CDR3 is built from 13 residues. CDR3: CASSAGVGYEQFF. The CDR3 nucleotides read TGTGCCAGCAGCGCGGGGGTTGGCTATGAGCAGTTCTTC.

The chain recombines TRBV2 with TRBJ2-7, with D possibly called TRBD1 or TRBD2 (5 bases each). CDR1 SNHLY and CDR2 FYNNEI come from the germline V gene. There are 13 residues in the CDR3. The germline V and J ends were trimmed by 8 bases and 6 bases, with 17 bases remaining between them. CDR3 nucleotides: TGTGCCAGCTCGGGGACCGAAAACGGCGAGCAGTACTTC. Its translation: CASSGTENGEQYF.